This T cell receptor beta chain was profiled in a study of blood T cell repertoires in COVID-19. As for the study in general: Acute and convalescent COVID-19 specimens originated in the United States, Italy and Spain. From T cells, B-cell-depleted T cells, or PBMCs came the material, which was cDNA or gDNA.

Per the authors' pipeline: From reference gene primer amplification, estimates of nucleated cell counts were derived. This table comes from immunoSEQ multiplex PCR, and its TCRdb copy is limited to in-frame clones, with some not included. V and J calls and clone size are as listed in that table; D and trimming were resolved from the DNA. The sample shows almost 200,000 clones, 70% to 90% of them seen only once. The sample taken for sequencing was peripheral blood. This receptor was obtained from a woman aged 70-85 years with acute or convalescent COVID-19.

The CDR3 nucleotides read TGTGCCAGCAGCTTGGCCTCGGCTAGCGGGGGCTACGAGCAGTACTTC. It yields the protein CASSLASASGGYEQYF. V is TRBV5-4 and J is TRBJ2-7; 10 bases fit TRBD2. V lost 0 bases to trimming and J lost 3 bases; unmatched junction nucleotides: 6. CDR3 size: 16 residues. The germline V gene encodes CDR1 SGHNT and CDR2 YYREEE (reference sequence).